This T cell receptor beta chain came from a study of CD8 T cells in Susac syndrome. General study findings and limits: It was acknowledged in the study that the number of individuals who were included in its TCR sequencing and HLA analysis was relatively small.

It was with random hexamers that 0.5 to 1 ug RNA was reverse transcribed. By means of immunoSEQ multiplex PCR, TCR beta CDR3 spanning 54 Vbeta and 13 Jbeta underwent amplification. TCRdb independently ran MiXCR on the immunoSEQ multiplex PCR reads; one entry per CDR3 protein. The sample records under 550,000 distinct CDR3 sequences, about 85% being singletons. The multiple sclerosis control group comprised treatment-naive patients with stable or active relapsing-remitting disease. The CD8+ and CD4+ T cells were negatively isolated, with the TEMRA cells enriched by FACS. Comment on this clonotype: Its target is not known.

Per germline, CDR1 SGHRS and CDR2 YFSETQ. The CDR3 runs 15 residues. Trimming pared 0 bases from V and 2 bases from J, leaving 10 bases between. This receptor was identified in a human donor with multiple sclerosis. V usage is TRBV5-1 and J usage is TRBJ2-3; D remains unclear. Sequenced: CD8+ T cells from PBMCs. The CDR3 here is CASSLVDGTTDTQYF. The DNA of the CDR3 is TGCGCCAGCAGCTTGGTCGACGGAACCACAGATACGCAGTATTTT.